This note documents a single T cell receptor beta chain sequence. The clone's antigen remains unknown. A much larger clonotype is one base distant, so this may be a read error. Given the absence of the conserved phenylalanine or tryptophan at the CDR3 end, a read error is likely. The TCR beta CDR3 region was amplified with a multiplex PCR system, in which a first round of 10 to 11 cycles was run using 32 V-gene forward and 13 J-gene reverse primers. The first PCR round was done with a QIAGEN Multiplex PCR Kit, and the primer sequences were filed in Chinese patent CN105087789A. In a second PCR round, Illumina universal primers were added with the Phusion High-Fidelity PCR Kit. The TCR libraries underwent paired-end sequencing with a read length of 151 bp on the Illumina HiSeq X Ten platform. Under the source paper's analysis protocol: Reads without multiplex PCR primers were removed using Cutadapt, read pairs were merged using PEAR, and CDR3 regions were called using MiXCR with default settings. Repertoire diversity was assessed by Shannon entropy, and clonality was calculated as one minus the Shannon entropy divided by the ln of the count of productive unique sequences. A clonotype counted as a dominant or high-frequency T-cell clone when its frequency was 0.5% or higher. TCRdb reanalyzed the raw reads on its own, using fastp at Q25 for trimming and MiXCR for clone calling, and kept in-frame beta chains. Rows with one shared CDR3 protein collapse into an entry with the most common genes and DNA. TCRdb assigned the V and J calls; the authors' analysis was not used. Counted in this sample were about 22,000 distinct CDR3 sequences; approximately 30% of them appeared once. 4.4% of the sample rests with the top ten.

Genomic DNA was extracted from bulk tumor tissue and used as the TCR template, and approximately 590 ng gDNA was amplified per sample. During surgery, several biopsies were collected from each primary tumor and placed as far from one another as possible within the tumor mass. Patients in the study cohort, which was described as untreated, were newly diagnosed NSCLC cases going through curative surgery. The donor group was made up of 15 newly diagnosed non-small cell lung cancer patients undergoing surgery with curative intent. The resected tumor masses were reviewed by two independent pathologists. Only high-quality DNA and RNA samples were carried forward to sequencing. The germline V gene (reference sequence) gives CDR1 as LNHDA and CDR2 as SQIVND. Deletion took 9 bases off V and 3 bases off J, with a span of 11 bases between the germline ends. The CDR3 is 13 residues long, counting both termini. Only the CDR3 DNA stays, 39 bases, in frame from base 1.

This sample was included in a study of immune heterogeneity within non-small cell lung tumors (dated by TCRdb to 2016 to 2019). In the study overall: By histology, the tumors included nine to eleven non-squamous carcinomas, a few squamous cell carcinomas and 1 tumor not otherwise specified. Whole-exome sequencing, RNA-seq and TCR beta repertoire sequencing were combined for multiple spatially distinct regions from each NSCLC tumor so that intratumoral immune heterogeneity could be examined. Transcriptome data were available for just 40 to 50 loci from around eleven patients, whereas TCR repertoire analysis spanned roughly 55 tumor loci from around 15 patients. For mutant peptides 8 to 11 amino acids long, netMHCpan-3.0 predicted neoantigen binding to the HLA alleles of each patient.

Results the study describes overall, beyond this receptor: High-frequency TCR beta clonotypes were largely distinct between individual patients. Local T-cell repertoire clonality showed a statistically significant but moderate positive correlation with local tumor mutational burden (R approximately 0.34). Within a given patient, the same dominant CDR3B clonotypes showed up repeatedly across loci, although different tumor locations also carried unique high-frequency clones.

The sequenced material came from lung tumor tissue. This sequence uses TRBV19 and TRBJ2-2, with a tentative D gene TRBD1 over 6 matching bases. The sequence came from a man aged 35 to 55 with non-small cell lung cancer. This receptor has the CDR3 CASQGLYTGELFL. DNA sequence: TGTGCCAGCCAGGGGTTGTACACCGGGGAGCTGTTTTTG.